This TCR beta chain was found in a study of T cell changes during pregnancy in multiple sclerosis. The data were produced by immunoSEQ multiplex PCR, yet TCRdb's version contains in-frame clones alone and is incomplete. The sample records some 74,000 clones, 85% to 95% being singletons. Trimming cost V 1 base and J 4 bases; bases outside gene matches: 8. The length of the CDR3 is 16 residues. CDR1 is SEHNR and CDR2 is FQNEAQ in the germline V gene (reference sequence). The chain has TRBV7-9 and TRBJ2-3; TRBD2 matches 7 bases. Sequenced here: peripheral blood, sampled before pregnancy. The receptor was derived from a female donor with multiple sclerosis, enrolled in a pregnancy study. This CDR3 is CASSLEFAGAADTQYF. In DNA, the CDR3 is TGTGCCAGCAGCTTAGAATTTGCGGGAGCGGCAGATACGCAGTATTTT.